A selection of T cell receptor beta chains follows, all from one sample in a study of blood T cell repertoires in COVID-19. Sequenced by immunoSEQ multiplex PCR; TCRdb stores in-frame clones only, minus some. Here the sample spans some 240,000 clones, approximately 80% being singletons. Input material: peripheral blood. The source is a woman aged 40 to 50 who had recovered from COVID-19. The CDR3 runs from the conserved cysteine through the conserved F or W. The D gene is left open where the match is weak. Clone size is not always given. Where it is, it says once, few, many or a class for expanded clones.

-	-	TRBV9	TRBJ1-1	CASSVAGTPHTEAFF	TGTGCCAGCAGCGTAGCAGGGACACCCCACACTGAAGCTTTCTTT
-	-	TRBV3-1/TRBV3-2	TRBJ2-7	CASSPTGFVEQYF	TGTGCCAGCAGCCCAACAGGGTTTGTCGAGCAGTACTTC
-	TRBD2	TRBV7-2	TRBJ2-1	CASSWGGSIYEQFF	TGTGCCAGCAGCTGGGGGGGGAGTATCTATGAGCAGTTCTTC
few	-	TRBV5-1	TRBJ1-6	CASSLEGLGRNSPLHF	TGCGCCAGCAGCTTGGAGGGGCTGGGGAGGAATTCACCCCTCCACTTT
-	TRBD2	TRBV11-3	TRBJ2-1	CASSQTSGGVGEQFF	TGTGCCAGCAGCCAAACTAGCGGGGGGGTCGGTGAGCAGTTCTTC
-	TRBD1	TRBV10-3	TRBJ1-1	CAISGQGAPVGRWTEAFF	TGTGCCATCAGTGGACAGGGGGCACCTGTGGGTAGGTGGACTGAAGCTTTCTTT
once	-	TRBV7-3	TRBJ1-1	CASSLQGDTEAFF	TGTGCCAGCAGCTTACAGGGCGACACTGAAGCTTTCTTT
-	TRBD1	TRBV3-1/TRBV3-2	TRBJ1-4	CASSHWDRAEKLFF	TGTGCCAGCAGCCATTGGGACAGGGCTGAAAAACTGTTTTTT
-	TRBD1	TRBV10-3	TRBJ1-6	CAIRGQGDSPLHF	TGTGCCATCAGGGGACAGGGAGATTCACCCCTCCACTTT
once	-	TRBV28	TRBJ2-7	CASSLQGIYEQYF	TGTGCCAGCAGTTTACAGGGGATCTACGAGCAGTACTTC
-	TRBD2	TRBV3-1/TRBV3-2	TRBJ2-7	CASSPAAGEGYEQYF	TGTGCCAGCAGCCCCGCGGCGGGGGAGGGCTACGAGCAGTACTTC
-	-	TRBV2	TRBJ1-1	CASRSGTQDTEAFF	TGTGCCAGCAGATCCGGGACTCAAGACACTGAAGCTTTCTTT
-	TRBD2	TRBV4-3	TRBJ2-7	CASSQGLGGTVLDGQYF	TGCGCCAGCAGCCAAGGGTTGGGGGGGACCGTACTTGACGGGCAGTACTTC
-	-	TRBV20-1	TRBJ2-7	CSASLFYEQYF	TGCAGTGCTAGTTTATTCTACGAGCAGTACTTC
-	TRBD1	TRBV5-1	TRBJ1-6	CASRPGTGNSPLHF	TGCGCCAGCAGACCCGGGACAGGGAACTCACCCCTCCACTTT
-	-	TRBV9	TRBJ2-7	CASSVGPNSYEQYF	TGTGCCAGCAGCGTAGGTCCAAACTCCTACGAGCAGTACTTC
-	-	TRBV30	TRBJ1-4	CAYNLQPGEKLFF	TGTGCCTATAACCTCCAACCGGGGGAAAAACTGTTTTTT
-	-	TRBV7-2	TRBJ2-2	CASSGRGVGELFF	TGTGCCAGCAGCGGCAGGGGAGTGGGGGAGCTGTTTTTT
-	-	TRBV5-1	TRBJ2-7	CASSLDRSEQYF	TGCGCCAGCAGCTTGGACAGGTCCGAGCAGTACTTC
-	-	TRBV19	TRBJ1-5	CASSGPGTLKYSNQPQHF	TGTGCCAGTAGCGGACCCGGGACACTAAAATATAGCAATCAGCCCCAGCATTTT
-	TRBD1	TRBV29-1	TRBJ1-3	CSVKTGTGVLSSGNTIYF	TGCAGCGTCAAGACAGGGACGGGAGTGTTAAGCTCTGGAAACACCATATATTTT
-	-	TRBV2	TRBJ1-5	CASSDREDQPQHF	TGTGCCAGCAGTGACAGGGAGGATCAGCCCCAGCATTTT
-	-	TRBV11-3	TRBJ1-1	CASSLGPSRRGTEAFF	TGTGCCAGCAGCCTCGGACCTTCCCGGCGGGGCACTGAAGCTTTCTTT
-	-	TRBV9	TRBJ2-7	CASSEGWGEQYF	TGTGCCAGCAGTGAGGGTTGGGGAGAGCAGTACTTC
-	-	TRBV5-1	TRBJ2-3	CASSLWGEEADTQYF	TGCGCCAGCAGCTTATGGGGGGAGGAGGCAGATACGCAGTATTTT
-	-	TRBV6-4	TRBJ2-7	CASSDRGCEQYF	TGTGCCAGCAGTGACCGGGGGTGCGAGCAGTACTTC
once	TRBD1	TRBV3-1/TRBV3-2	TRBJ1-4	CASSPYRQGRGVKLFF	TGTGCCAGCAGCCCCTACCGACAGGGCAGGGGTGTTAAACTGTTTTTT
-	-	TRBV2	TRBJ2-1	CASSVERLQYNEQFF	TGTGCCAGCAGTGTTGAGCGGCTCCAATACAATGAGCAGTTCTTC
-	-	TRBV5-8	TRBJ2-3	CASSLSLARRNTQYF	TGTGCCAGCAGCTTGAGTCTAGCGAGGAGAAATACGCAGTATTTT
-	-	TRBV7-8	TRBJ2-1	CASSSQEIRYNEQFF	TGTGCCAGCAGCTCACAGGAAATACGATACAATGAGCAGTTCTTC
-	-	TRBV7-6	TRBJ1-2	CASSPRISGDLTGYGYTF	TGTGCCAGCAGCCCCAGAATTTCAGGGGACCTAACAGGCTATGGCTACACCTTC
once	-	TRBV7-8	TRBJ1-6	CASSFNRDSPLHF	TGTGCCAGCAGCTTTAACAGGGATTCACCCCTCCACTTT
once	-	TRBV19	TRBJ2-1	CASRRPSDSYNEQFF	TGTGCCAGTAGGCGGCCTTCCGATTCCTACAATGAGCAGTTCTTC
-	-	TRBV7-8	TRBJ1-2	CASSLMPGNYGYTF	TGTGCCAGCAGCTTGATGCCGGGAAACTATGGCTACACCTTC
-	-	TRBV28	TRBJ1-1	CASSLEDTEAFF	TGTGCCAGCAGTTTGGAGGACACTGAAGCTTTCTTT
-	TRBD1	TRBV9	TRBJ1-2	CASSVRGQVDYGYTF	TGTGCCAGCAGCGTACGGGGACAGGTAGACTATGGCTACACCTTC
-	-	TRBV4-3	TRBJ1-6	CASSQEFQGMGNSPLHF	TGCGCCAGCAGCCAGGAATTTCAGGGGATGGGTAATTCACCCCTCCACTTT
-	TRBD1	TRBV28	TRBJ2-7	CASSPTQGAPKDPPYEQYF	TGTGCCAGCAGCCCCACACAGGGGGCCCCGAAGGACCCCCCCTACGAGCAGTACTTC
-	-	TRBV18	TRBJ1-3	CASSPDSGNTIYF	TGTGCCAGCTCACCAGACAGCGGAAACACCATATATTTT
-	-	TRBV6-5	TRBJ2-7	CASSYEWATYEQYF	TGTGCCAGCAGTTATGAGTGGGCCACCTACGAGCAGTACTTC
-	-	TRBV28	TRBJ1-1	CASTKTPGFTEAFF	TGTGCCAGCACCAAAACCCCAGGGTTCACTGAAGCTTTCTTT
-	-	TRBV18	TRBJ2-7	CASSIHQGSVHEQYF	TGTGCCAGCTCAATACATCAGGGGTCGGTCCACGAGCAGTACTTC
-	TRBD1	TRBV5-4	TRBJ2-5	CASSIGGGQGIETQYF	TGTGCCAGCAGTATTGGCGGTGGACAGGGCATAGAGACCCAGTACTTC
-	-	TRBV3-1/TRBV3-2	TRBJ1-1	CASSQDNISPEAFF	TGTGCCAGCAGCCAAGATAATATAAGCCCTGAAGCTTTCTTT
few	TRBD1	TRBV5-1	TRBJ2-2	CASSSTGGFTGELFF	TGCGCCAGCAGCTCCACAGGGGGTTTCACCGGGGAGCTGTTTTTT
-	-	TRBV6-5	TRBJ1-6	CASSYIPGSYNSPLHF	TGTGCCAGCAGTTACATTCCGGGATCCTATAATTCACCCCTCCACTTT
once	TRBD1	TRBV18	TRBJ1-2	CASSPGTVTYGYTF	TGTGCCAGCTCACCTGGGACAGTAACCTATGGCTACACCTTC
-	TRBD2	TRBV19	TRBJ2-1	CASSGETSGRGNEQFF	TGTGCCAGTAGTGGGGAGACTAGCGGGCGAGGGAATGAGCAGTTCTTC
-	-	TRBV7-2	TRBJ1-1	CASSSWTENTEAFF	TGTGCCAGCAGCTCCTGGACAGAGAACACTGAAGCTTTCTTT
-	TRBD1	TRBV28	TRBJ1-5	CASVTGGPYSNQPQHF	TGTGCCAGCGTAACAGGGGGCCCTTATAGCAATCAGCCCCAGCATTTT
-	-	TRBV10-3	TRBJ1-4	CAISRQHDNEKLFF	TGTGCCATCAGCCGACAGCACGATAATGAAAAACTGTTTTTT
-	TRBD1	TRBV7-2	TRBJ1-2	CASSDQGASYGYTF	TGTGCCAGCAGCGATCAGGGGGCGAGCTATGGCTACACCTTC
-	-	TRBV4-3	TRBJ2-3	CASSQEGGGNTDTQYF	TGCGCCAGCAGCCAAGAGGGGGGGGGCAACACAGATACGCAGTATTTT
-	TRBD2	TRBV6-2/TRBV6-3	TRBJ2-7	CASSFIGGAYEQYF	TGTGCCAGCAGTTTCATCGGGGGGGCCTACGAGCAGTACTTC